This T cell receptor beta chain was recovered during a study of identical twins' blood T cells. In the case of this clonotype: This may come from a read error, since a much larger clone is one base off.

The CDR3 consists of 15 residues. Germline V gene lookup returns CDR1 LGHNA and CDR2 YSLEER. TCRdb itself ran the 5' RACE reads through MiXCR, one entry per CDR3 protein. Of 350,000 to 400,000 distinct CDR3 sequences listed, about 28% are singletons. The source is a woman between 18 and 49 years old in good health. Sequencing was done on a sample of PBMCs. V gene TRBV4-3 combines with J gene TRBJ2-3; D not resolved. The CDR3 loop is CASSQDPVSTDTLYF. The CDR3, as DNA: TGCGCCAGCAGCCAAGATCCGGTTAGCACAGATACGCTGTATTTT.